These T cell receptor beta chains were read from a single sample in a study of T cell responses to AZD1222 COVID-19 vaccine. Sequenced by immunoSEQ multiplex PCR; TCRdb stores in-frame clones only, minus some. The sample shows around 140,000 clones, roughly nine tenths of them seen only once. The sample here was peripheral blood, taken on day 0 of AZD1222 vaccination. The receptors come from an adult in good health. CDR3s leave out the opening cysteine and the closing phenylalanine or tryptophan.

j_call v_call cdr3_aa
TRBJ2-1 TRBV28 ASSPRTGLF
TRBJ2-1 TRBV7-2 ASSFSGQGAIYNEQF
TRBJ1-4 TRBV19 ASQEGTSNEKLF
TRBJ2-7 TRBV5-4 ASSLNPGGTSYEQY
TRBJ1-5 TRBV28 ASSLVQGGYQPQH
TRBJ2-1 TRBV5-4 ASSQGAYNEQF
TRBJ2-1 TRBV14 ASSKTTILGTYNEQF
TRBJ2-3 TRBV28 ASSFMGQGDARSSADTQY
TRBJ2-1 TRBV9 ASSVEGSGIYNEQF
TRBJ2-7 TRBV6-2/TRBV6-3 ASSYRGMVYEQY
TRBJ1-5 TRBV7-8 ASSLLGNSNQPQH
TRBJ2-1 TRBV7-7 ASSLFPGDDEQF
TRBJ1-2 TRBV5-4 ASSDPGLGGYGYT
TRBJ2-2 TRBV6-5 ASSYSQYTGELF
TRBJ2-7 TRBV3-1/TRBV3-2 ASSQYRDSYEQY
TRBJ1-5 TRBV3-1/TRBV3-2 ASSNDRYQPQH
TRBJ1-1 TRBV10-3 AISEEVGITEAF
TRBJ1-2 TRBV6-1 ASSEAPTANYGYT
TRBJ1-1 TRBV2 APPGVNTEAF
TRBJ2-3 TRBV3-1/TRBV3-2 ASSQVSITDTQY
TRBJ2-7 TRBV7-9 ASSFLAGGDEQY
TRBJ1-4 TRBV11-3 ASSPAWATNEKLF
TRBJ2-7 TRBV3-1/TRBV3-2 ASSEGTSAFYEQY
TRBJ2-1 TRBV9 ASSVGWGSYNEQF
TRBJ1-5 TRBV23-1 ASNPDAGDQPQH
TRBJ1-2 TRBV30 AWSVVRSNYGYT
TRBJ2-5 TRBV6-5 ASSYLDGPGTQY
TRBJ2-2 TRBV4-3 ASSQLGANTGELF
TRBJ1-5 TRBV19 ASSGTTSQPQH
TRBJ2-4 TRBV6-5 ASSYRDRGAKNIQY
TRBJ2-1 TRBV13 ASSLSRRRGNEQF
TRBJ1-5 TRBV4-3 AGSQTDNQNQPQH
TRBJ1-6 TRBV11-2 ASSLEFQNSPLH
TRBJ2-7 TRBV19 ASSASGQGPWYEQY
TRBJ2-5 TRBV27 ASTYRSQGSETQY
TRBJ1-5 TRBV19 ASSIEQSNQPQH
TRBJ1-1 TRBV5-6 ASSSSINTEAF
TRBJ2-7 TRBV2 ASLLYEQY
TRBJ2-7 TRBV6-2/TRBV6-3 ASSQAREQGEQY
TRBJ1-4 TRBV2 ASSRGSTNEKLF
TRBJ1-2 TRBV29-1 SVDLDRGQGYT
TRBJ1-1 TRBV16 ASSHSLRSSEAF
TRBJ2-1 TRBV5-1 ASSLVPWDEQF
TRBJ1-2 TRBV11-2 ASSYDRNYGYT
TRBJ2-3 TRBV28 ASSSVAGPKKTDTQY
TRBJ1-2 TRBV11-2 ASSRGQAANYGYT
TRBJ2-1 TRBV3-1/TRBV3-2 ASSLGAGGRNEQF
TRBJ1-1 TRBV5-1 ASSLDSAVSN
TRBJ1-4 TRBV4-2 ASSRPGQGATNEKLF
TRBJ2-3 TRBV7-9 ASSPVRDNQDTQY
TRBJ1-4 TRBV7-2 ASRPRAQGEKLF
TRBJ1-2 TRBV10-3 AISDGLPGQTYGYT
TRBJ2-2 TRBV23-1 ASSFGAPEDTGELF
TRBJ2-6 TRBV28 ASSFGGGTGANVLT
TRBJ2-1 TRBV10-2 ASSEGKNEQF
TRBJ1-4 TRBV3-1/TRBV3-2 PPEKLF
TRBJ2-5 TRBV6-2/TRBV6-3 ASTPGRGRGQETQY
TRBJ2-5 TRBV5-1 ASSVGHSSHQETQY
TRBJ2-5 TRBV12-3/TRBV12-4 ASSRDVTQY